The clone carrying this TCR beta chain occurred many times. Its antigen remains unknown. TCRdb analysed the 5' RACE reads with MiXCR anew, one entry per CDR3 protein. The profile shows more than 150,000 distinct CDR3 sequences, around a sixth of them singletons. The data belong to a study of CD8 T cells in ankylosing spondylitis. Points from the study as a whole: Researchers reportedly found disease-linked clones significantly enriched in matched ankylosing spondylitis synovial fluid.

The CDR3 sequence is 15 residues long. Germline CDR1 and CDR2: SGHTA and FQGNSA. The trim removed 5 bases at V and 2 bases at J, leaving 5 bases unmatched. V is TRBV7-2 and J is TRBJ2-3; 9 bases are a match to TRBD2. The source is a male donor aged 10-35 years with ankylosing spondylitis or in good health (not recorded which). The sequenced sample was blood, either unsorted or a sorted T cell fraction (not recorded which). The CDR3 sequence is CASSLGLAITDTQYF. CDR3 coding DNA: TGTGCCAGCAGCCTCGGACTAGCGATCACAGATACGCAGTATTTT.